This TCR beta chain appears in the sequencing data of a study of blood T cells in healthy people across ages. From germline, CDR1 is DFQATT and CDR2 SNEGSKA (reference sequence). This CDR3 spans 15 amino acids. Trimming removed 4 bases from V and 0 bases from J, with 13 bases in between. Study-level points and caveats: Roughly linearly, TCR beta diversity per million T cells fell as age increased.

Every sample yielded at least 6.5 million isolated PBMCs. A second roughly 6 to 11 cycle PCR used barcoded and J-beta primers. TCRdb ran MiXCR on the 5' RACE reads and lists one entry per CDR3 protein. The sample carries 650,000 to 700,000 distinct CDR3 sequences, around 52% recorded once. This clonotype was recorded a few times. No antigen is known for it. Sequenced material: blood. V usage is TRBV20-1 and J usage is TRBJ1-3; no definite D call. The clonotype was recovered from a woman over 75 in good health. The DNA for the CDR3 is TGCAGTGCTACCCCGGGCCCTTCCTCTGGAAACACCATATATTTT. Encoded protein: CSATPGPSSGNTIYF.